This TCR beta chain was identified in a study of blood T cell repertoires in COVID-19. The overall study: The United States, Italy and Spain supplied acute and convalescent COVID-19 samples. Sources were T cells, B-cell-depleted T cells, or PBMCs; the material itself was cDNA or gDNA.

Germline V gene sequence: CDR1 SNHLY, CDR2 FYNNEI. The CDR3 length is 16 residues. V gave up 7 bases and J gave up 2 bases, with 15 bases separating them. In the study's own analysis: It was from reference gene primer amplification that nucleated cell counts were estimated. Produced via immunoSEQ multiplex PCR; TCRdb's table is partial and in-frame only. That table is the source of V, J and clone size, and D and trimming were worked out from the DNA. The table lists about 110,000 clones, about 80% of them singletons. The sample comprised peripheral blood. The chain combines TRBV2 with TRBJ2-6; perhaps TRBD2 as D (5 bases). This clonotype was sampled from a woman in her sixties with acute or convalescent COVID-19. The CDR3 region has the DNA TGTGCCAGCACGGGAACGGGAATTACTGGGGCCAACGTCCTGACTTTC. Translated, it gives CASTGTGITGANVLTF.